The 13 T cell receptor beta chains below all came from one sample that was sequenced in a study of cytomegalovirus exposure and HLA in healthy donors (dated by TCRdb to about 2017). Receptor libraries were prepared by the immunoSEQ multiplex PCR assay. Sourced from immuneACCESS, this table was stored by TCRdb with only in-frame sequences that have V and J called. A share of the clones is absent; for the studies checked, an unresolved V gene accounts for under half, and the remainder has no known explanation. The sample profile shows approximately 180,000 clones; 86% of them were found once. 2% to 3% of the sample lies in the top ten. Specimen: PBMCs. The receptors were sampled from a man between 18 and 29 years old in good health and CMV-seropositive.

V is TRBV28 and J is TRBJ2-7; 12 nucleotides line up with TRBD2. The CDR3 sequence is 14 residues long. Germline CDR1 is MDHEN and CDR2 is SYDVKM. After removal of 7 bases from V and 5 bases from J, the junction contained 6 bases not matched to a gene. This CDR3 reads CASTRLAGVNEQYF. The CDR3 nucleotides read TGTGCCAGCACTAGACTAGCGGGAGTTAACGAGCAGTACTTC.

Here the CDR3 reads CASSFGDRGEFF. In nucleotides, the CDR3 is TGTGCCAGCAGTTTTGGAGACAGGGGTGAGTTCTTC. The chain joins TRBV28 to TRBJ2-1; 8 positions agree with TRBD1. Unmatched junction bases numbered 6, after V lost 3 bases and J lost 14 bases. Looked up from germline, CDR1 is MDHEN and CDR2 is SYDVKM. This CDR3 spans 12 amino acids.

This chain connects TRBV4-3 to TRBJ2-7, with 10 bases lining up with TRBD1. The CDR3 sequence is 15 residues long. V dropped 4 bases and J dropped 6; count of bases not matched to a gene: 9. From germline, CDR1 is LGHNA and CDR2 YSLEER. The CDR3 reads CASSPGTGVFGEQYF. The DNA for the CDR3 is TGCGCCAGCAGCCCCGGGACAGGGGTTTTCGGCGAGCAGTACTTC.

The V gene is TRBV5-1, the J gene TRBJ2-2, with D tentatively TRBD1 (6 bases). CDR1 SGHRS and CDR2 YFSETQ come from the germline V gene. This CDR3 has 14 residues. Trimming pared 2 bases from V and 6 bases from J, leaving 11 bases between. CDR3 residues: CASSFGQLAGELFF. CDR3 DNA: TGCGCCAGCAGCTTCGGACAGCTCGCCGGGGAGCTGTTTTTT.

The chain couples TRBV30 to TRBJ2-3; 8 bases agree with TRBD2. The CDR3 runs 13 residues. The V and J ends lost 3 bases and 3 bases, in that order; junction bases with no gene match: 2. Looked up from germline, CDR1 is GTSNPN and CDR2 is SVGIG (reference sequence). CDR3 coding DNA: TGTGCCTGGAGGGGCGGGGGGACAGATACGCAGTATTTT. Its protein is CAWRGGGTDTQYF. The full variable domain, in which reference TRBV30 and TRBJ2-3 provide the parts outside the CDR3, is SQTIHQWPATLVQPVGSPLSLECTVEGTSNPNLYWYRQAAGRGLQLLFYSVGIGQISSEVPQNLSASRPQDRQFILSSKKLLLSDSGFYLCAWRGGGTDTQYFGPGTRLTVL.

The rearrangement links TRBV9 to TRBJ2-7; 7 bases fit TRBD1. The V and J ends lost 3 bases and 2 bases, in that order; junction bases with no gene match: 5. The CDR3 is 14 amino acids. CDR1 is SGDLS and CDR2 is YYNGEE in the germline V gene. This CDR3 reads CASSGRDSPYEQYF. CDR3 DNA sequence: TGTGCCAGCAGCGGCCGGGACAGTCCCTACGAGCAGTACTTC.

The chain has TRBV13 and TRBJ1-2; 10 bases agree with TRBD1. The CDR3 is made up of 14 amino acids. Per germline, CDR1 PRHDT and CDR2 FYEKMQ (reference sequence). V trimming: 6 bases; J trimming: 6 bases; junction bases outside the gene matches: 7. The CDR3 DNA reads TGTGCCAGCAGTACGGACAGGGGGATGAATGGCTACACCTTC. Protein: CASSTDRGMNGYTF.

The chain uses TRBV23-1 and TRBJ1-4; D unresolved. TRBV23-1 carries the ORF label, with uncertain function. V was trimmed by 0 bases and J by 8 bases, leaving 13 bases between them. The CDR3 has 15 amino acids. In nucleotides, the CDR3 is TGCGCCAGCAGTCAATCGAGGCATGGTTGGGAAAAACTGTTTTTT. This encodes CASSQSRHGWEKLFF.

Here the CDR3 reads CASSLYKTGDNEQFF. The CDR3 bases are TGTGCCAGCAGTTTATACAAAACAGGGGACAATGAGCAGTTCTTC. The chain links TRBV27 to TRBJ2-1, with 7 bases lining up with TRBD1. Germline V gene lookup returns CDR1 MNHEY and CDR2 SMNVEV (reference sequence). Trimming took 1 base from V and 5 from J; bases not matched to a gene: 5. This CDR3 has 15 residues.

The rearrangement links TRBV9 to TRBJ1-2, with 7 nucleotides matching TRBD1. V gave up 3 bases and J gave up 8 bases; unmatched junction bases: 16. CDR3 length equals 16 residues. CDR1 and CDR2 from the germline V gene are SGDLS and YYNGEE. The CDR3 protein is CASSGGPDRAQGGYTF. The CDR3 DNA reads TGTGCCAGCAGCGGCGGGCCCGACAGGGCTCAGGGCGGCTACACCTTC. Based on the CDR3 plus reference TRBV9 and TRBJ1-2, the full variable domain is DSGVTQTPKHLITATGQRVTLRCSPRSGDLSVYWYQQSLDQGLQFLIQYYNGEERAKGNILERFSAQQFPDLHSELNLSSLELGDSALYFCASSGGPDRAQGGYTFGSGTRLTVV.

This clone appeared a few times. J is TRBJ2-7 and V is TRBV6-6, with D perhaps matching TRBD2 (6 bases). Per germline, CDR1 MNHNY and CDR2 SVGAGI (reference sequence). This CDR3 has 15 residues. V was shortened by 5 bases and J by 6 bases, with 20 bases between the two germline ends. The CDR3 region is CASSGEVDRAFEQYF. CDR3 DNA: TGTGCCAGCAGTGGGGAGGTCGATCGGGCTTTCGAGCAGTACTTC.

V gene TRBV9 combines with J gene TRBJ2-3, with TRBD1 identical over 10 bases. Germline V gives CDR1 SGDLS, CDR2 YYNGEE. Losses at the gene ends were 0 bases for V and 4 bases for J; bases not matched to a gene: 5. This CDR3 region has 16 residues. The CDR3 is CASSVGGTGEADTQYF. For the CDR3, the DNA is TGTGCCAGCAGCGTAGGCGGGACAGGGGAGGCAGATACGCAGTATTTT.

The gene calls are TRBV7-9 and TRBJ2-5; a weak D match, TRBD2 (5 bases). CDR1 is SEHNR, CDR2 FQNEAQ, per germline (reference sequence). The CDR3 extends over 14 amino acids. V lost 4 bases and J lost 5, with 14 bases in between. This chain's CDR3 is CASSSLGVGETQYF. Written as DNA, the CDR3 is TGTGCCAGCAGCTCCCTCGGGGTTGGGGAGACCCAGTACTTC.